This T cell receptor beta chain was recovered during a study of shared clonotypes between healthy human individuals (dated by TCRdb to about 2020). Context from the whole study: A couple of women and a few men aged 18 to 49 years were included in the cohort. To increase sequencing depth and limit assay-specific biases, TCR repertoire library preparation and sequencing were carried out by different laboratories using diverse techniques. Between about 0.85 and 10 billion PBMCs per donor were obtained by leukapheresis. To estimate repertoire size and how much clonotype sharing occurs between individuals, the study deeply sequenced the blood TCR repertoires of roughly 5 healthy adults. For each donor, CD4 naive and CD4 memory were each run on three plates, CD8 naive on two plates, and CD8 memory on one plate.

CD8 naive samples were obtained by positive selection for CCR7 among CD45RO-negative cells, yielding a CD45RA+CCR7+ population from which TemRA cells were excluded. The donors were healthy, HIV-negative adults who had no recently reported acute infections or vaccinations. Every donor was a Caucasian adult residing in Nashville, Tennessee, USA. Blood was obtained by leukapheresis, after which PBMCs were separated by Ficoll-Histopaque density gradient centrifugation and cryopreserved in liquid nitrogen vapor phase. Purity and quantity of every magnetically sorted T cell population were checked by analytical flow cytometry. Each sorted fraction had its genomic DNA isolated and then quantified by UV absorbance on a Nanodrop 2000c. Trimming takes 0 bases from V and 4 bases from J, and the germline ends sit 10 bases apart. Via the germline V gene, CDR1 is SGDLS and CDR2 YYNGEE. From the cysteine up to the phenylalanine, the CDR3 has a length of 14 residues. Just CDR3 DNA is preserved here, 42 bases in frame from base 1.

Overall study outcomes, separate from this receptor: Naive subsets generally had larger estimated clonotype richness than memory subsets. Clonotypes shared by all four sorted-subset donors showed higher generation probabilities than non-shared clonotypes. Sampling was restricted to blood, and TCR repertoires in tissues likely differ from the TCR repertoires found in blood. Even with the large sequencing depth, rarefaction of the sorted-subset datasets indicated that sequencing was incomplete. Sharing across a handful of donors was observed for approximately 5% of naive CD4, about 3.2% of naive CD8, about 2.3% of memory CD4, and over 0.3% of memory CD8 clonotypes. Because the study included only a small number of donors, the genetic and exposure-history diversity represented was limited. Pairwise subsampling led to the expectation that sequencing depth would affect the degree of clonotype sharing among donors.

TCR CDR3 regions were amplified from genomic DNA by multiplex PCR using the deep immunoSEQ assay. Extracted genomic DNA from each cell subset was distributed evenly across all wells of several immunoSEQ 96-well plates, and each plate was treated as a replicate. For sorted subsets, roughly 200 ng of genomic DNA, equivalent to around 30,000 T cell genomes, went into each replicate PCR. Purified libraries were quantified with a Qubit 3.0 fluorometer, sized on a Bioanalyzer 2100, and re-quantified with the KAPA Library Quantification kit. Every immunoSEQ 96-well plate was sequenced on a dedicated single-read 150-cycle Illumina NextSeq 550 flow cell. The authors processed their data as follows. The immunoSEQ output contained only junctional sequences without quality scores, so filtering could not match that applied to full-length reads. Sequences were annotated with PyIR, a Python wrapper for IgBLAST v1.9, and V/J genes and CDR3 were assigned using IMGT germline references. Any read was removed if the V/J assignment was weak (E-value above 1e-6), the CDR3 was missing, or the read contained stop codons, out-of-frame junctions, or ambiguous translated residues. V3J clonotypes were defined as sequences sharing an identical inferred V gene, J gene, and CDR3 amino acid sequence. The percentage overlap between two repertoires was calculated by dividing the number of shared unique clonotypes by the size of the smaller repertoire. Three approaches were used to assess repertoire richness: RTK rarefaction, the Chao1 estimator, and Recon v2.1 estimates of unobserved clonotypes. OLGA was used to compute generation probabilities for all TCRbeta clonotypes that the gDNA method yielded from a few donors. Sourced from immuneACCESS, this table was stored by TCRdb with only in-frame sequences that have V and J called. A share of the clones is absent; for the studies checked, an unresolved V gene accounts for under half, and the remainder has no known explanation. V, J and clone size derive from that table, while D and trimming were established from the DNA sequence. The sample has about 580,000 clones on record, roughly 98% of them singletons. The top ten constitute around 0.3% of the sample.

Comments on this clone: Its antigen remains undetermined. Nothing much larger sits one base from this clone, and base qualities are not available.

The sequenced sample was naive CD8+ T cells sorted from blood. What the cell subset or site label conveys for this sample: CD45RA+CCR7+. The sequence was obtained from a man aged 30-40 years in good health. The rearranged segments are TRBV9 and TRBJ1-1, with no confidently assigned D gene. CDR3 loop: CASSVAAGGTEAFF. The DNA sequence is as follows: TGTGCCAGCAGCGTAGCAGCTGGAGGCACTGAAGCTTTCTTT.